The entry below gives a single T cell receptor (beta chain) sequence along with its context. Its antigen is not known. The data derive from a study of T cell responses to AZD1222 COVID-19 vaccine. Regarding the study as a whole: Donors were mostly white British, more females; clonal diversity possibly underestimated. Targets within unmutated variant regions were reportedly found for nearly half of spike-specific TCRs. At 160-218 and 743-854, vaccine-associated CD4 TCRs were dominant, and they spanned spike. Baseline testing showed seropositivity in only a handful of AZD1222 recipients.

The CDR3 runs to 15 residues. CDR1 and CDR2 from the germline V gene are SGHVS and FQNEAQ. The trim removed 5 bases at V and 3 bases at J, leaving 10 bases unmatched. The method was immunoSEQ multiplex PCR; TCRdb's version includes in-frame clones alone and lacks a portion of them. Among 95,000 to 130,000 clones listed, just under 95% were seen once. The receptor comes from an adult in good health. This rearrangement joins TRBV7-8 to TRBJ2-7; 7 bases align to TRBD2. This material consisted of peripheral blood, taken on day 0 of AZD1222 vaccination. The chain's CDR3 is CASSVSGPPLYEQYF. CDR3 DNA sequence: TGTGCCAGCAGCGTTAGCGGGCCTCCCCTCTACGAGCAGTACTTC.